This T cell receptor beta chain was sequenced in a study of T cells in Graves' hyperthyroidism and ophthalmopathy. RNA transcripts were the template for amplifying TCR beta CDR3 regions. HTBI primers were used for first-round RT-PCR of the TCR CDR3. TCRdb used MiXCR to reprocess the multiplex PCR reads, holding one entry per CDR3 protein. The profile shows 250,000 to 300,000 distinct CDR3 sequences, approximately 14% of them singletons. The germline V gene has CDR1 LNHDA and CDR2 SQIVND (reference sequence). V lost 3 bases, J lost 0 bases, and 9 bases lay in between. The CDR3 extends over 15 amino acids. This clonotype was found many times.

Material for sequencing was blood. The source is a woman between 40 and 55 years old with Graves' hyperthyroidism that later progressed to Graves' ophthalmopathy. This chain connects TRBV19 to TRBJ2-1, with D unresolved. The CDR3 nucleotides read TGTGCCAGTAGTATTAGCTCACACTCCTACAATGAGCAGTTCTTC. It translates to CASSISSHSYNEQFF.